Only a few counts were recorded for the clone carrying this TCR beta chain. The sample originates from a study of blood T cell repertoires in COVID-19. Study in general: The United States, Italy and Spain were the sources of the acute and convalescent COVID-19 samples. PBMCs, B-cell-depleted T cells, or T cells provided the cDNA or gDNA that made up the material.

In the original workflow: Counts of nucleated cells, estimated from reference gene primer amplification, were obtained. Sequencing was performed with immunoSEQ multiplex PCR; in TCRdb, only in-frame clones are kept and a portion is missing. V, J and clone size are those of that table, while D and trimming were read from the DNA. The sample contains under 300,000 clones, about three quarters of which appear only once. This CDR3 spans 15 amino acids. Germline CDR1 and CDR2: SGHKS and YYEKEE (reference sequence). V shed 2 bases, J shed 2 bases, and the junction held 6 bases outside the gene matches. The sequencing input was peripheral blood. This chain links TRBV5-5 with TRBJ2-7, with 8 bases aligning to TRBD1. This TCR was sampled from a woman aged 80 or over with acute or convalescent COVID-19. CDR3 nucleotide sequence: TGTGCCAGCAGCTTTTTGGGACAGGATGCCTACGAGCAGTACTTC. As protein: CASSFLGQDAYEQYF.